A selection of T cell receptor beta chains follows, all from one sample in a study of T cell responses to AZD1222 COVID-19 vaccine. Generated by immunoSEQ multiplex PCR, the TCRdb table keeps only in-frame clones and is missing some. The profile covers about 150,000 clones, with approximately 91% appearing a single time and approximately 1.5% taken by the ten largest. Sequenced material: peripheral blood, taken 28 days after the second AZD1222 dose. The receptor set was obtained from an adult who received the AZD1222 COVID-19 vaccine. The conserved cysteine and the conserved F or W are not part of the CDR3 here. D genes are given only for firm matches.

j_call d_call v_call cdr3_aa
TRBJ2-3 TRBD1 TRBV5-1 ASSSYDREDTQY
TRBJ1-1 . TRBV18 ASSLLERGMNTEAF
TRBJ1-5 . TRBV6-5 ASSRDGNQPQH
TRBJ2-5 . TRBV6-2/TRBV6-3 ASSSGAGLKTQY
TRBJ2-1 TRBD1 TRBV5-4 ASSLQQGGFREQF
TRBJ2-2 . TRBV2 ASNSSRDPGIPGDGELF
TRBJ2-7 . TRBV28 ASSSWGYEQY
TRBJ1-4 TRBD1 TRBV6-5 ASSYSGTGTEKLF
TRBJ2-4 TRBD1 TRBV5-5 ASSLKGAENIQY
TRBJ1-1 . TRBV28 ASSRGPIKNTEAF
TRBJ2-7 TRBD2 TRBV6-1 ASSHSGRDIYEQY
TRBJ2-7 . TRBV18 ASSPSGIDSYEQY
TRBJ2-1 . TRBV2 ASSDSVALNEQF
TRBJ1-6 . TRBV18 ASSPGFSGFNSPLH
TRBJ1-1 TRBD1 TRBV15 ATSRGVSGTGATEAF
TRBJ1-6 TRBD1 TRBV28 ASSPTGTGTSPLH
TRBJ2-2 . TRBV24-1 ATSRDITGELF
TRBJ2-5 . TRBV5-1 ASSPGYPPETQY
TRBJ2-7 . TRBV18 ASSPGTYSYEQY
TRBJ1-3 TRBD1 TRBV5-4 ASSLRDRPGNTIY
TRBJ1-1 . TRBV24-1 ATRGRGRTTEAF
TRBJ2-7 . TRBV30 AWNFRPRKKEIYEQY
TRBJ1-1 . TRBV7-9 ASSLVGRGTEAF
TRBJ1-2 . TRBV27 ASSLSRGNYGYT
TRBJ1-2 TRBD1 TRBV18 ASSPGQERGYT
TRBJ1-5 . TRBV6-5 ASRERQSNQPQH
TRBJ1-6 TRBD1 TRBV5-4 ASSLWTGDNSPLH
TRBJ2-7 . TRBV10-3 AISDRERSEQY
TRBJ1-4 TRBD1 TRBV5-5 ASSFRDRRNEKLF
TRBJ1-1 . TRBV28 ASTEGGLNTEAF
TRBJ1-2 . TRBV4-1 ASSQEPLRLGYT
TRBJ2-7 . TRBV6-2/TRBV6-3 ASSYVVGPGEQY
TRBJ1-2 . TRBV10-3 AISEPRGDGYT
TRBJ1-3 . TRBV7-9 ASSQVTGPSGNTIY
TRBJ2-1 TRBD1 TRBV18 ASSLSGTGGYNEQF
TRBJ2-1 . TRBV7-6 ASSLVGGQDYNEQF
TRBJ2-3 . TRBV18 ASSPFSPGTNLGDTQY
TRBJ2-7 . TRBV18 ASSPSYLETYEQY
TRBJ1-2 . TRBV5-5 ASSLLGRGSGGYT
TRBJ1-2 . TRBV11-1 ASSLAQQRVYGYT
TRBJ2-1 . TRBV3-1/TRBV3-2 ASSQYTRDATYNEQF
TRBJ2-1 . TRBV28 ASSAWGSGYNEQF
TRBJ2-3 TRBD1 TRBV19 ASTARPKGQGTDTQY
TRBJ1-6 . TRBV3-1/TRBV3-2 ASSPEGSSYNSPLH
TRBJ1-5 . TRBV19 ASSPDGGIGQPQH
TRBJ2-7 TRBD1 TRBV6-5 ASSTGTGVDEQY
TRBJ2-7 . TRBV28 ASRRTDSRNSYEQY
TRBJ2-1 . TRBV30 AWTIGLTNNEQF
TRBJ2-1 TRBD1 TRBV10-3 AISLGTGERNEQF